Each of the 20 T cell receptor beta chains below was sequenced from the same sample in a study of Graves' ophthalmopathy and Graves' hyperthyroidism. Amplification of the TCR beta CDR3 regions used RNA transcripts (as template). In the first round, RT-PCR was carried out with HTBI primers, and a multiplex PCR formed the second round. TCRdb re-derived calls from the multiplex PCR reads in MiXCR, one entry per CDR3 protein. The sample consists of hundreds of thousands of distinct CDR3 sequences, roughly 20% of them appearing once. The sequenced material came from peripheral blood. The receptor source for this set is a woman between 18 and 30 years old with stable Graves' hyperthyroidism. Some clones in this sample may be carry-over from other donors' samples.

The chain is built from TRBV30 and TRBJ1-2; D is unresolved. The V end lost 3 bases, the J end lost 2 bases, and 16 bases lay between the germline ends. The CDR3 has 15 amino acids. Germline V gives CDR1 GTSNPN, CDR2 SVGIG (reference sequence). This chain's CDR3 is CAWRWFGGGNYGYTF. CDR3 in DNA: TGTGCCTGGAGGTGGTTCGGAGGAGGGAACTATGGCTACACCTTC.

This clonotype has a count of ten or more. V and J are TRBV7-8 and TRBJ2-5; TRBD1 agrees at 10 bases. V lost 5 bases and J lost 4; bases outside the gene matches: 4. Germline CDR1 SGHVS, CDR2 FQNEAQ. The CDR3 spans 14 residues. CDR3 sequence reads: CASSDRDRGETQYF. DNA for the CDR3: TGTGCCAGCAGCGACCGGGACAGGGGAGAGACCCAGTACTTC.

Ten or more counts support this clonotype. V and J are TRBV6-5 and TRBJ1-2; D not resolved. V shed 2 bases and J shed 2 bases, with 18 bases lying between them. CDR3 size: 17 residues. Germline V gene sequence: CDR1 MNHEY, CDR2 SVGAGI. CDR3 sequence: CASSYLADLRGNYGYTF. The CDR3 nucleotides are TGTGCCAGCAGTTACCTTGCGGACCTACGGGGAAACTATGGCTACACCTTC.

This clonotype was observed at least ten times. This chain uses TRBV27 with TRBJ2-5, with 11 bases fitting TRBD2. Germline V CDR1 and CDR2: MNHEY, SMNVEV (reference sequence). V shed 6 bases and J 1 base; nucleotides not matched to a gene: 4. The CDR3 is 15 residues long. The CDR3 sequence is CASRLAGAAQETQYF. The CDR3 DNA reads as TGTGCCAGCAGACTAGCGGGAGCCGCCCAAGAGACCCAGTACTTC.

This clonotype occurred many times. The rearrangement links TRBV27 to TRBJ1-2, with TRBD1 matching 12 bases. V trimming: 3 bases; J trimming: 8 bases; junction bases outside the gene matches: 10. CDR1 is MNHEY, CDR2 SMNVEV, per germline (reference sequence). CDR3 length: 16 residues. The DNA for the CDR3 is TGTGCCAGCAGTTTCGACCGGGACAGGGGGCGTCAGGGCTACACCTTC. It specifies CASSFDRDRGRQGYTF.

This clonotype was recorded a few times. This sequence joins TRBV5-1 and TRBJ2-5; D remains ambiguous. Germline loops: CDR1 SGHRS, CDR2 YFSETQ. Trimming removed 6 bases from V and 4 bases from J, with 7 bases in between. This CDR3 contains 11 residues. The CDR3 DNA reads TGCGCCAGCACTTCATCAGAGACCCAGTACTTC. This gives the protein CASTSSETQYF.

A word on this clonotype: This clone may be a read error of a much larger clone one base away. This is likely a read error, given that the CDR3 carries no conserved phenylalanine or tryptophan at its end. The V and J genes are TRBV5-1 and TRBJ2-7; tentative D call: TRBD2 (6 bases). The germline V gene has CDR1 SGHRS and CDR2 YFSETQ. This CDR3 spans 13 amino acids. The V end lost 4 bases, the J end lost 7 bases, and 15 bases lay between the germline ends. DNA for the CDR3: TGCGCCAGCAGCCACGGGAGCGCCGATGAGCAGTACTAC. As protein: CASSHGSADEQYY.

As regards this clonotype: Its ends do not fully match the called genes, so a read error is possible. The V gene is TRBV3-1, the J gene TRBJ2-2; TRBD2 might be the D (5 bases). The CDR3 runs to 15 residues. Germline CDR1 reads LGHDT; CDR2 reads YNNKEL (reference sequence). The CDR3 reads CASSQERRNTGELLF. The CDR3 nucleotides read TGTGCCAGCAGCCAAGAACGACGTAACACCGGGGAGCTGCTTTTT.

This clonotype was counted between two and nine times. The chain combines TRBV19 with TRBJ2-2; tentatively, D is TRBD1 or TRBD2 (5 bases each). V lost 5 bases and J 6 bases, leaving 19 bases between the germline ends. CDR1 LNHDA and CDR2 SQIVND come from the germline V gene (reference sequence). CDR3 length: 16 amino acids. CDR3 in DNA: TGTGCCAGTAGTCTGGTGGGCGCAGGGACGGCCGGGGAGCTGTTTTTT. It translates to CASSLVGAGTAGELFF. Supplemented by reference TRBV19 and TRBJ2-2, the full variable domain reads DGGITQSPKYLFRKEGQNVTLSCEQNLNHDAMYWYRQDPGQGLRLIYYSQIVNDFQKGDIAEGYSVSREKKESFPLTVTSAQKNPTAFYLCASSLVGAGTAGELFFGEGSRLTVL.

The chain couples TRBV6-2 or TRBV6-3 to TRBJ2-5; the match to TRBD2 covers 13 bases. CDR1 is MNHEY, CDR2 SVGEGT, per germline. This CDR3 region has 22 residues. Germline trimming cut 0 bases from V and 4 bases from J; bases unmatched to any gene: 20. This CDR3 is CASSYSLGKTSGRAVVPETQYF. The DNA of the CDR3 is TGTGCCAGCAGTTACTCGTTGGGAAAAACTAGCGGGAGGGCCGTGGTTCCAGAGACCCAGTACTTC.

This clonotype was counted many times. The chain carries TRBV28 and TRBJ2-7; weak D call: TRBD2 (6 bases). Trimming cost V 7 bases and J 7 bases, with 26 bases left between them. Germline V gene data show CDR1 as MDHEN and CDR2 as SYDVKM. This CDR3 spans 16 amino acids. CDR3 in DNA: TGTGCCAGCATCCCAGGAGGGCTAGCGCAGTTGGGAGAGCAGTACTTC. Its translation is CASIPGGLAQLGEQYF.

The V and J genes are TRBV3-1 and TRBJ1-3; 7 positions agree with TRBD1. CDR1 is LGHDT and CDR2 is YNNKEL in the germline V gene (reference sequence). This CDR3 is built from 14 residues. The V gene end was trimmed by 8 bases and the J gene end by 3 bases; junction bases not matched to a gene: 7. The DNA of the CDR3 is TGTGCCAGCTTCCAGACAGGGAGTGGAAACACCATATATTTT. Its translation: CASFQTGSGNTIYF.

V gene TRBV7-2 combines with J gene TRBJ2-7; a possible D gene is TRBD2 (6 bases). Trimming took off 0 bases at V and 2 bases at J, with 14 bases between the two ends. The germline gives CDR1 SGHTA, CDR2 FQGNSA. The CDR3 sequence is 16 residues long. Here the CDR3 reads CASSLAGGAKTYEQYF. The CDR3, as DNA: TGTGCCAGCAGCTTAGCGGGGGGAGCTAAAACCTACGAGCAGTACTTC. Using reference TRBV7-2 and TRBJ2-7 for the parts outside the CDR3, the full variable domain is GAGVSQSPSNKVTEKGKDVELRCDPISGHTALYWYRQSLGQGLEFLIYFQGNSAPDKSGLPSDRFSAERTGGSVSTLTIQRTQQEDSAVYLCASSLAGGAKTYEQYFGPGTRLTVT.

Only a few counts were recorded for this clonotype. This sequence joins TRBV11-2 and TRBJ1-2; 10 nucleotides match TRBD1. The length of the CDR3 is 16 residues. V lost 3 bases and J lost 8; bases outside the gene matches: 12. CDR1 is SGHAT, CDR2 FQNNGV, per germline. The CDR3 reads CASSLDRGIVAGGYTF. The DNA of the CDR3 is TGTGCCAGCAGCTTGGACAGGGGGATAGTCGCGGGCGGCTACACCTTC.

This clonotype has ten or more counts. This chain uses TRBV7-9 with TRBJ2-7, with D tentatively TRBD2 (5 bases). Germline lookup yields CDR1 SEHNR and CDR2 FQNEAQ (reference sequence). The CDR3 is 15 residues long. Trimming shortened V by 5 bases and J by 2 bases, and 16 bases separated the two germline ends. The DNA of the CDR3 is TGTGCCAGCAGCCAAACGGGGAATCCAGCCTACGAGCAGTACTTC. The encoded protein is CASSQTGNPAYEQYF. Using reference TRBV7-9 and TRBJ2-7 for the parts outside the CDR3, the full variable domain is DTGVSQNPRHKITKRGQNVTFRCDPISEHNRLYWYRQTLGQGPEFLTYFQNEAQLEKSRLLSDRFSAERPKGSFSTLEIQRTEQGDSAMYLCASSQTGNPAYEQYFGPGTRLTVT.

The table lists this clonotype with a few counts. CDR3 DNA sequence: TGTGCCGCCGCTAGCGAGACAGTGGGCACCCTGAACACTGAAGCTTTCTTT. Its translation is CAAASETVGTLNTEAFF. The chain joins TRBV6-7 to TRBJ1-1, with D perhaps TRBD1 (5 bases). TRBV6-7 is designated an ORF whose function remains uncertain. V was shortened by 11 bases and J by 0 bases, with 25 bases between the two germline ends. The length of the CDR3 is 17 residues.

The rearrangement joins TRBV2 to TRBJ2-7; TRBD1 matches at 7 bases. Germline lookup yields CDR1 SNHLY and CDR2 FYNNEI. The CDR3 totals 15 residues. The ends lost 1 base at V and 7 bases at J; junction bases unmatched: 10. In DNA form, the CDR3 reads TGTGCCAGCAGTGAAGATTGGACAGGAATTGAAGAGCAGTACTTC. As protein: CASSEDWTGIEEQYF.

In its sample, this clonotype was seen many times. J is TRBJ1-2 and V is TRBV19; 7 bases line up with TRBD1. The CDR3 loop spans 15 amino acids. Trimming took 6 bases from V and 4 from J; bases not matched to a gene: 11. Germline CDR1 and CDR2: LNHDA and SQIVND (reference sequence). As DNA, the CDR3 is TGTGCCAGTAGCGATCCACGAGGGGGCGGCTATGGCTACACCTTC. Amino acid sequence: CASSDPRGGGYGYTF. The complete variable domain, with remaining parts taken from reference TRBV19 and TRBJ1-2, reads DGGITQSPKYLFRKEGQNVTLSCEQNLNHDAMYWYRQDPGQGLRLIYYSQIVNDFQKGDIAEGYSVSREKKESFPLTVTSAQKNPTAFYLCASSDPRGGGYGYTFGSGTRLTVV.

This chain connects TRBV30 to TRBJ1-2; D is unresolved. V was shortened by 2 bases and J by 7 bases, with 14 bases between the two germline ends. Germline lookup yields CDR1 GTSNPN and CDR2 SVGIG (reference sequence). The CDR3 runs to 13 residues. The CDR3 DNA reads TGTGCCTGGAGTCCGGAGACAACGGGTGGCTACACCTTC. It codes for CAWSPETTGGYTF.

This clonotype was counted ten times or more. This chain uses TRBV6-1 with TRBJ2-7; D is unresolved. This CDR3 region has 11 residues. Germline V gene data show CDR1 as MNHNS and CDR2 as SASEGT. Trimming took 6 bases from V and 6 from J, leaving 9 bases between them. The CDR3 coding sequence is TGTGCCAGCAGCTCGTCCGCCGAGCAGTACTTC. This codes for CASSSSAEQYF.